This TCR beta chain was obtained from a study of cytomegalovirus exposure and HLA in healthy donors. The CDR3 runs 14 residues. Germline CDR1 SNHLY, CDR2 FYNNEI. J lost 6 bases, V lost 8 bases, and 5 bases had no gene match. Generated by immunoSEQ multiplex PCR, the TCRdb table keeps only in-frame clones and is missing some. The data hold 150,000 to 200,000 clones, with 84% observed a single time. The receptor was derived from a man under 40 in good health and CMV-seropositive. The gene calls are TRBV2 and TRBJ2-1, with TRBD2 identical over 12 bases. Sequencing was done on a sample of PBMCs. The CDR3 protein is CASDGLAGTNEQFF. CDR3 DNA: TGTGCCAGCGATGGACTAGCGGGAACCAATGAGCAGTTCTTC.